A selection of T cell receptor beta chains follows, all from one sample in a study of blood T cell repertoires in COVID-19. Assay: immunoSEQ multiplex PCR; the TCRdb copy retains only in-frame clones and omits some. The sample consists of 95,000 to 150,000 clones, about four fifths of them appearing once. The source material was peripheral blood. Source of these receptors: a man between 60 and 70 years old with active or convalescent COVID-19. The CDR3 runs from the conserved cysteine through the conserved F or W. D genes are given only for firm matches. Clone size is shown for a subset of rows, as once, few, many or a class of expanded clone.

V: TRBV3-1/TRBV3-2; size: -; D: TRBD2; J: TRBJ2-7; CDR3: CASTRLAGTHEQYF; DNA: TGTGCCAGCACAAGACTAGCGGGTACCCACGAGCAGTACTTC
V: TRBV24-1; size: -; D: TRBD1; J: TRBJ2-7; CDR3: CATNLRQGYEQYF; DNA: TGTGCCACCAACCTTAGACAGGGCTACGAGCAGTACTTC
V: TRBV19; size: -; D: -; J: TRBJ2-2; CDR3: CASSIGRAGELFF; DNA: TGTGCCAGTAGTATTGGCAGGGCCGGGGAGCTGTTTTTT
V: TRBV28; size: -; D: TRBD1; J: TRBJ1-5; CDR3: CASSTRTGRNQPQHF; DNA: TGTGCCAGCAGTACCCGGACAGGGCGCAATCAGCCCCAGCATTTT
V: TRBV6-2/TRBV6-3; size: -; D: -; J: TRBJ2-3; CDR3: CASSGQSRQDADTQYF; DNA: TGTGCCAGCAGTGGCCAGTCCAGACAGGACGCAGATACGCAGTATTTT
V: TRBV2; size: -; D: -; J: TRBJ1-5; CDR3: CASSEVRDQPQHF; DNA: TGTGCCAGCAGTGAGGTCAGGGATCAGCCCCAGCATTTT
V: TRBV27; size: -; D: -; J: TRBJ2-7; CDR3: CASSSTTSPYEQYF; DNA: TGTGCCAGCAGTTCGACGACTAGTCCCTACGAGCAGTACTTC
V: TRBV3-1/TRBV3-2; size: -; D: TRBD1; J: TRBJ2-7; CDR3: CASSPSTGGYEQYF; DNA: TGTGCCAGCAGCCCTTCTACAGGGGGCTACGAGCAGTACTTC
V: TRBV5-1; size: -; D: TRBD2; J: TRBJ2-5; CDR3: CASSTGLAGGPNGETQYF; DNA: TGCGCCAGCAGCACTGGACTAGCGGGAGGGCCTAATGGGGAGACCCAGTACTTC
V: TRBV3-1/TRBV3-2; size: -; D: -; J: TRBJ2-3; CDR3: CASSHEDRPDTQYF; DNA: TGTGCCAGCAGCCACGAGGATAGACCAGATACGCAGTATTTT
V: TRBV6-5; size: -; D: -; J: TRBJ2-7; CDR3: CAAPDGSSYEQYF; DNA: TGTGCCGCGCCGGATGGGAGCTCCTACGAGCAGTACTTC
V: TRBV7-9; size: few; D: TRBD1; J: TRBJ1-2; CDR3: CASSLTGVDYGYTF; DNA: TGTGCCAGCAGCTTGACAGGGGTAGACTATGGCTACACCTTC
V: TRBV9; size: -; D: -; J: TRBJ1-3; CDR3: CASSATTEGTGNTIYF; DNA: TGTGCCAGCAGCGCGACCACAGAGGGAACTGGAAACACCATATATTTT
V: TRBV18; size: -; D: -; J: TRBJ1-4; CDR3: CASSYRESNEKLFF; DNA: TGTGCCAGCTCGTACAGGGAATCTAATGAAAAACTGTTTTTT
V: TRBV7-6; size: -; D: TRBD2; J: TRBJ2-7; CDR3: CASSLALGAGGPENEQYF; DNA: TGTGCCAGCAGCTTAGCGCTTGGGGCGGGAGGGCCCGAGAACGAGCAGTACTTC
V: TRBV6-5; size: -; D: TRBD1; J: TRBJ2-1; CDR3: CASSYTGQGNEQFF; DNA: TGTGCCAGCAGTTACACAGGACAGGGCAATGAGCAGTTCTTC
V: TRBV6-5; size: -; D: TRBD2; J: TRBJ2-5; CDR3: CASRSGLGGTQYF; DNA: TGTGCCAGCAGGTCAGGACTAGGAGGGACCCAGTACTTC
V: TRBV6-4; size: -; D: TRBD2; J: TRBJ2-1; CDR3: CASSDGTSGNNEQFF; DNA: TGTGCCAGCAGTGACGGGACTAGCGGGAACAATGAGCAGTTCTTC
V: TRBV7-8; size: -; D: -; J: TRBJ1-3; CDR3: CASSLASYSGNTIYF; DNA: TGTGCCAGCAGCTTAGCCTCCTACTCTGGAAACACCATATATTTT
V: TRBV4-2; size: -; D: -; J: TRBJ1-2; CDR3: CASSQDQSGDDYGYTF; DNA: TGTGCCAGCAGCCAAGATCAATCAGGGGATGACTATGGCTACACCTTC
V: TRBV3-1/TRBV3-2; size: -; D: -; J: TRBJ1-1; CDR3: CASSQDRGGWVTEAFF; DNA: TGTGCCAGCAGCCAAGATCGGGGAGGGTGGGTGACTGAAGCTTTCTTT
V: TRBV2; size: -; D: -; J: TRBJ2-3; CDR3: CASSEGELVIDTQYF; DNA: TGTGCCAGCAGTGAGGGCGAACTAGTGATAGATACGCAGTATTTT
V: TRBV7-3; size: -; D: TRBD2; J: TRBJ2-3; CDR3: CASRLRGLETDTQYF; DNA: TGTGCCAGCAGGCTACGGGGACTAGAGACAGATACGCAGTATTTT
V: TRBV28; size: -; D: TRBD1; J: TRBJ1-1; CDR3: CASSKRQGRSTEAFF; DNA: TGTGCCAGCAGTAAAAGACAGGGGAGGAGCACTGAAGCTTTCTTT
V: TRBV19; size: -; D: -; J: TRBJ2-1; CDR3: CASSTAGQYNEQFF; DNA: TGTGCCAGTAGTACCGCTGGACAGTACAATGAGCAGTTCTTC
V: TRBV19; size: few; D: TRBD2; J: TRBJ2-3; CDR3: CASSPRAAGGTDTQYF; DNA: TGTGCCAGTAGTCCCCGGGCAGCGGGAGGCACAGATACGCAGTATTTT
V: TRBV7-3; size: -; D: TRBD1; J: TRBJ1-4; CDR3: CASSLSGTGDEKLFF; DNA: TGTGCCAGCAGCTTATCCGGGACAGGGGATGAAAAACTGTTTTTT
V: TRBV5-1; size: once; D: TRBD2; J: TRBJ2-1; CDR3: CASSFWSGSYNEQFF; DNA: TGCGCCAGCAGCTTTTGGAGCGGGAGCTACAATGAGCAGTTCTTC
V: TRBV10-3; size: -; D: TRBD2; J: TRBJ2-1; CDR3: CATGLASYNEQFF; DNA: TGTGCCACGGGACTAGCGAGCTACAATGAGCAGTTCTTC
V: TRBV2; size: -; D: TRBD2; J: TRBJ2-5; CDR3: CASRGTSGSGETQYF; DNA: TGTGCCAGCCGTGGGACTAGCGGGAGTGGGGAGACCCAGTACTTC
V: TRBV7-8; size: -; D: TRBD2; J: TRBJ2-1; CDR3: CASSGTSAYNEQFF; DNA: TGTGCCAGTTCCGGGACTAGTGCCTACAATGAGCAGTTCTTC
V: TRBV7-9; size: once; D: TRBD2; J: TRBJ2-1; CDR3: CASSPAGGAYNEQFF; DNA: TGTGCCAGCAGCCCGGCGGGGGGAGCCTACAATGAGCAGTTCTTC
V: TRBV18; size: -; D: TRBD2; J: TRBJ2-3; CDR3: CASSPGTSGHTDTQYF; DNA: TGTGCCAGCTCACCAGGGACTAGCGGACACACAGATACGCAGTATTTT